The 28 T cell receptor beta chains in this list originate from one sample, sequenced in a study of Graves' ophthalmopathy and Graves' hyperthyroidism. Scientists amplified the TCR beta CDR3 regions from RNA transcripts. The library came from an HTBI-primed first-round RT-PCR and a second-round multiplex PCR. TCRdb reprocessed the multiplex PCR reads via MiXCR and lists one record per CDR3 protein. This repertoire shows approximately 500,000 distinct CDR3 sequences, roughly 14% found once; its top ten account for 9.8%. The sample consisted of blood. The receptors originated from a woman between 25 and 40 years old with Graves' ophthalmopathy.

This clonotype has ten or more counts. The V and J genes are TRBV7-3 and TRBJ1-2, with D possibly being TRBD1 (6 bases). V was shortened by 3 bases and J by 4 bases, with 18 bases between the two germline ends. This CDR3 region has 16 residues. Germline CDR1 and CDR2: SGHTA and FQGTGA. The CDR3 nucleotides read TGTGCCAGCAGCTTCCGATGGGTCAGGGGTTTCTATGGCTACACCTTC. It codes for CASSFRWVRGFYGYTF.

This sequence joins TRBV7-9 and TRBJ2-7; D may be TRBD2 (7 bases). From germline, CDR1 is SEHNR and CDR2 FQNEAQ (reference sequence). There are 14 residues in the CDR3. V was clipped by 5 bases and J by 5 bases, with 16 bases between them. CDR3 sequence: CASSPEGGGDEQYF. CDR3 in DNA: TGTGCCAGCAGCCCCGAAGGGGGAGGGGACGAGCAGTACTTC. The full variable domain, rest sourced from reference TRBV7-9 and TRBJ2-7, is DTGVSQNPRHKITKRGQNVTFRCDPISEHNRLYWYRQTLGQGPEFLTYFQNEAQLEKSRLLSDRFSAERPKGSFSTLEIQRTEQGDSAMYLCASSPEGGGDEQYFGPGTRLTVT.

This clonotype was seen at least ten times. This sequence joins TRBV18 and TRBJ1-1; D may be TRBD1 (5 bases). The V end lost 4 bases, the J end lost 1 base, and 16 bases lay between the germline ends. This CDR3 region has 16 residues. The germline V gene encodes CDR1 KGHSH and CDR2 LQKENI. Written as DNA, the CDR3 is TGTGCCAGCTCACAATTATCCGGGACGCGGAACACTGAAGCTTTCTTT. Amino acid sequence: CASSQLSGTRNTEAFF.

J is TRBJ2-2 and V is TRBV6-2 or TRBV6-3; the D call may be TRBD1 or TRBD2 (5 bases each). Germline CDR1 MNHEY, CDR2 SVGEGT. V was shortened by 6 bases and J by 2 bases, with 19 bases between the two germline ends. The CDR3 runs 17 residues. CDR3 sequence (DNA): TGTGCCAGCAGCTTACTTCCCGGGACCGAAAACACCGGGGAGCTGTTTTTT. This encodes CASSLLPGTENTGELFF.

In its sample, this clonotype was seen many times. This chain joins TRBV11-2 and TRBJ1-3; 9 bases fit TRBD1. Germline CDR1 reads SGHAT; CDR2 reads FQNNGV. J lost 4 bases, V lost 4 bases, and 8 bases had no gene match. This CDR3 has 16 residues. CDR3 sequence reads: CASSSFDRGTGNTIYF. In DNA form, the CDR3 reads TGTGCCAGCAGCTCGTTCGACAGGGGGACCGGAAACACCATATATTTT.

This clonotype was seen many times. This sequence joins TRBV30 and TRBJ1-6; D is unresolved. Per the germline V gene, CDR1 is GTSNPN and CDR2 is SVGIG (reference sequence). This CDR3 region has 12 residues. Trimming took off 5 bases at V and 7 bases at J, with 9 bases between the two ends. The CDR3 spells CAWANVNSPLHF. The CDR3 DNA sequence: TGTGCCTGGGCTAATGTGAATTCACCCCTCCACTTT.

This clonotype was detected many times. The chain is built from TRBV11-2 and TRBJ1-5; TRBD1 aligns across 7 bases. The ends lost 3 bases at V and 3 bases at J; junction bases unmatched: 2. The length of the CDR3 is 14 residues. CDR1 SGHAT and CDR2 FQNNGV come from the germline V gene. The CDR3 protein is CASSLGQFNQPQHF. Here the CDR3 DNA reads TGTGCCAGCAGCTTGGGACAGTTCAATCAGCCCCAGCATTTT.

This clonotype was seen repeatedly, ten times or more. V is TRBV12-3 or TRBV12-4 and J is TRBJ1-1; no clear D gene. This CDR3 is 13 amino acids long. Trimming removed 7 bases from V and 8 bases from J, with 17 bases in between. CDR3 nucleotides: TGTGCCAGCAAAAACACCCCCGCGACAGAAGCTTTCTTT. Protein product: CASKNTPATEAFF.

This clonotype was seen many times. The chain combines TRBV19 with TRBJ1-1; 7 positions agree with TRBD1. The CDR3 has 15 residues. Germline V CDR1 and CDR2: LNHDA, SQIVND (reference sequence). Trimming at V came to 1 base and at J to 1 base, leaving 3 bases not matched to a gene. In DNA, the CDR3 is TGTGCCAGTAGTATAGTTCGACAGGGGAACACTGAAGCTTTCTTT. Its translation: CASSIVRQGNTEAFF.

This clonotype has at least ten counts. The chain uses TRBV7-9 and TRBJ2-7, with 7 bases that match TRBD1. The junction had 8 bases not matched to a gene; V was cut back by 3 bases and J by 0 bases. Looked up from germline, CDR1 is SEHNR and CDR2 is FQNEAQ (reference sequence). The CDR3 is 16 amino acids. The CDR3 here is CASSFNRGLSSYEQYF. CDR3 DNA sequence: TGTGCCAGCAGCTTCAACAGGGGCCTGAGCTCCTACGAGCAGTACTTC.

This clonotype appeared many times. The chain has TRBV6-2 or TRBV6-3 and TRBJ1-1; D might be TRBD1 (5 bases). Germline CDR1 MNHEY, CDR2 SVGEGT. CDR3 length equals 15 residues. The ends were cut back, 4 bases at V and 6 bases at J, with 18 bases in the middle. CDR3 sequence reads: CASSSPAQGGAEAFF. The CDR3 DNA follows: TGTGCCAGCAGTTCTCCTGCTCAGGGCGGCGCTGAAGCTTTCTTT.

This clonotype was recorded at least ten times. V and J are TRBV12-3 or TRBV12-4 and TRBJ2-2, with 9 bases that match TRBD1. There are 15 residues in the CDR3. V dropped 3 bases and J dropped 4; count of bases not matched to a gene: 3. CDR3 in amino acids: CASSFGTGRTGELFF. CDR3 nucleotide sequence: TGTGCCAGCAGTTTCGGGACAGGGCGCACCGGGGAGCTGTTTTTT.

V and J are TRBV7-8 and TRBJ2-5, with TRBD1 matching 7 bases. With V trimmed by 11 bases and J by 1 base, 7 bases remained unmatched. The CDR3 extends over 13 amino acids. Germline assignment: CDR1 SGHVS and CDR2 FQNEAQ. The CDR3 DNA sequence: TGTGCCTGGGTAGGGACAGCCCAAGAGACCCAGTACTTC. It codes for CAWVGTAQETQYF.

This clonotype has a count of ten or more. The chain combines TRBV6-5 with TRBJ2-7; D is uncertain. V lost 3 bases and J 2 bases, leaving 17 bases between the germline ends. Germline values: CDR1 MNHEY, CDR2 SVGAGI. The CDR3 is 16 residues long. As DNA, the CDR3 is TGTGCCAGCAGTTATGACCTAGGAGCGTACACCTACGAGCAGTACTTC. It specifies CASSYDLGAYTYEQYF.

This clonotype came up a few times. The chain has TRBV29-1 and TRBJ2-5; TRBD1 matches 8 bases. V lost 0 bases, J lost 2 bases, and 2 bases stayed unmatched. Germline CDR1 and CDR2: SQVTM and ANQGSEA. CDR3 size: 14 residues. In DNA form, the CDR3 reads TGCAGCGTTGAAGAGGACAGGGATCAAGAGACCCAGTACTTC. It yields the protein CSVEEDRDQETQYF.

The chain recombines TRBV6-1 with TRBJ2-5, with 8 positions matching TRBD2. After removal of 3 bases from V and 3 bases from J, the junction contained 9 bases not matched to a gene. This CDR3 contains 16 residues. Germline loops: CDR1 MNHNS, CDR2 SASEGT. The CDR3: CASSEGPGGPEETQYF. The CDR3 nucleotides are TGTGCCAGCAGTGAGGGTCCGGGGGGGCCCGAAGAGACCCAGTACTTC.

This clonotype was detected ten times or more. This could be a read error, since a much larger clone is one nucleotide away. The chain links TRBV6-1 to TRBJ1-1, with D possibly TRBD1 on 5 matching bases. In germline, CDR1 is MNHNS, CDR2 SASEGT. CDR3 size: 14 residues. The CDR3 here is CASSVLGENIEAFF. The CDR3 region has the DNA TGTGCCAGCAGTGTTTTAGGGGAGAACATTGAAGCTTTCTTT.

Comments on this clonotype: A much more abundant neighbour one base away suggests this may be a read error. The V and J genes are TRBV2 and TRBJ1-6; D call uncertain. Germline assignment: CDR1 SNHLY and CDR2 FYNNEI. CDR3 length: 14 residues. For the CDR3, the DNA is TGTGCCGGCAGTGTTGGCGGAGCCAATTCACCCCTCCACTTT. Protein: CAGSVGGANSPLHF.

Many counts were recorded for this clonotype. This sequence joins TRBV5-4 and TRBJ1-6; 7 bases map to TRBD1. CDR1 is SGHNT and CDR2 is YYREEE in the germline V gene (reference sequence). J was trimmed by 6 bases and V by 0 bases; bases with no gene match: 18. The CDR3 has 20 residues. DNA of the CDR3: TGTGCCAGCAGCTTGGAGGGTGACAGGGATCTAAGTCTCTCTAATTCACCCCTCCACTTT. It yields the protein CASSLEGDRDLSLSNSPLHF.

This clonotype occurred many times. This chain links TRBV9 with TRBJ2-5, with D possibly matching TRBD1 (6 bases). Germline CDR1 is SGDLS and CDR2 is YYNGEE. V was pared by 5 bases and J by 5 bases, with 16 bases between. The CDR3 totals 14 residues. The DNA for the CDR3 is TGTGCCAGCAGTACTGGACAGCCCGGGGAGACCCAGTACTTC. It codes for CASSTGQPGETQYF.

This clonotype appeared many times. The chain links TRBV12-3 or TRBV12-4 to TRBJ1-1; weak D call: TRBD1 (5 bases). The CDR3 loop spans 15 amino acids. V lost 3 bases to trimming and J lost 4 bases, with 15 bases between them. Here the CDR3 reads CASSFNGGTATEAFF. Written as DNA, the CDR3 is TGTGCCAGCAGTTTTAACGGGGGGACGGCCACTGAAGCTTTCTTT.

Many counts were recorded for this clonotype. In DNA form, the CDR3 reads TGTGCCAGCAGTTTAAGACGGGGGCAAGAGACCCAGTACTTC. This translates into CASSLRRGQETQYF. The chain joins TRBV12-3 or TRBV12-4 to TRBJ2-5, with D possibly matching TRBD2 (6 bases). CDR3 length: 14 residues. V was pared by 2 bases and J by 2 bases, with 9 bases between.

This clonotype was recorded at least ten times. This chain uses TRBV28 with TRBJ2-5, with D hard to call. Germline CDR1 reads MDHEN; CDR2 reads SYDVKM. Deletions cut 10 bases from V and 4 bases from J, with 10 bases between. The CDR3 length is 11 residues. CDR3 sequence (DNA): TGTGCCACAAAAACCCCAGAGACCCAGTACTTC. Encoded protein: CATKTPETQYF.

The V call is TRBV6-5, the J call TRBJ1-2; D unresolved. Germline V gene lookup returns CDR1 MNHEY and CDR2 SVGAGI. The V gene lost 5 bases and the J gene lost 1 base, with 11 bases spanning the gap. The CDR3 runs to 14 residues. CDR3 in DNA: TGTGCCAGCAGTCTACCCGACGGTAACTATGGCTACACCTTC. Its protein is CASSLPDGNYGYTF.

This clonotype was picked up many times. The CDR3 region has the DNA TGCAGTGCTGGAGGGTTTGGGAACACTGAAGCTTTCTTT. Its protein product is CSAGGFGNTEAFF. The gene calls are TRBV20-1 and TRBJ1-1; unclear D gene. The V gene's germline CDR1 is DFQATT and CDR2 SNEGSKA (reference sequence). The CDR3 extends over 13 amino acids. The V gene lost 5 bases and the J gene lost 1 base, with 11 bases spanning the gap.

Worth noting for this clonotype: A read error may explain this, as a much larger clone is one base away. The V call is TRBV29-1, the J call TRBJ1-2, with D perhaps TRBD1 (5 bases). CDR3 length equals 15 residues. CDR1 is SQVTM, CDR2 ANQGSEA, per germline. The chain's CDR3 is CSVEEKGPAFYGYSF. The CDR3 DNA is TGCAGCGTTGAAGAAAAGGGGCCAGCATTCTATGGCTACAGCTTC.

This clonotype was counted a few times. CDR3 nucleotide sequence: TGCAGTGCTAATAGAGCGGGAGGGCCTTGGGTGTACTTC. Translated: CSANRAGGPWVYF. The chain is built from TRBV20-1 and TRBJ2-7, with 10 positions matching TRBD2. Germline CDR1 reads DFQATT; CDR2 reads SNEGSKA (reference sequence). This CDR3 has 13 residues. Trimming took 4 bases from V and 12 from J; bases not matched to a gene: 12.

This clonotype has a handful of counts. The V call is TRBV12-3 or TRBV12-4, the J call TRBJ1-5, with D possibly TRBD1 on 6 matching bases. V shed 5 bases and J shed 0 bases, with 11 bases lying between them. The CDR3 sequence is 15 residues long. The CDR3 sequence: CASSGDIYSNQPQHF. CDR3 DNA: TGTGCCAGCAGTGGGGACATATATAGCAATCAGCCCCAGCATTTT.